The 11 T cell receptor beta chains below were found in one sample sequenced in a study of T cell responses to AZD1222 COVID-19 vaccine. Assay used: immunoSEQ multiplex PCR; TCRdb lists only in-frame clones, some missing. The data show tens of thousands of clones, with about 94% seen just once and about 8% held by the top ten. Here the sequenced sample was peripheral blood, taken on day 0 of AZD1222 vaccination. These receptors came from an adult in good health.

The V gene is TRBV7-8, the J gene TRBJ2-7; D is tentatively TRBD1 or TRBD2 (5 bases each). V was clipped by 6 bases and J by 3 bases, with 18 bases between them. CDR1 is SGHVS, CDR2 FQNEAQ, per germline. The CDR3 loop spans 15 amino acids. This CDR3 reads CASSYARDGFYEQYF. DNA of the CDR3: TGTGCCAGCAGTTACGCCCGGGACGGGTTCTACGAGCAGTACTTC.

The chain recombines TRBV24-1 with TRBJ2-3; D ambiguous. The CDR3 runs 12 residues. Germline V gives CDR1 KGHDR, CDR2 SFDVKD. V dropped 9 bases and J dropped 0 bases, with 6 bases sitting between them. CDR3 residues: CATGRSTDTQYF. CDR3 nucleotide sequence: TGTGCCACCGGTAGGAGCACAGATACGCAGTATTTT.

This chain links TRBV28 with TRBJ2-5; TRBD2 aligns across 7 bases. V lost 6 bases to trimming and J lost 9 bases; unmatched junction nucleotides: 16. The CDR3 has 15 residues. CDR1 MDHEN and CDR2 SYDVKM come from the germline V gene. CDR3 sequence reads: CASRAPGGPRAAQYF. In nucleotides, the CDR3 is TGTGCCAGCAGGGCACCGGGGGGACCAAGAGCGGCCCAGTACTTC. Full variable domain (outside the CDR3, taken from reference TRBV28 and TRBJ2-5): DVKVTQSSRYLVKRTGEKVFLECVQDMDHENMFWYRQDPGLGLRLIYFSYDVKMKEKGDIPEGYSVSREKKERFSLILESASTNQTSMYLCASRAPGGPRAAQYFGPGTRLLVL.

CDR3 in amino acids: CASSVEDSNQPQHF. In DNA, the CDR3 is TGTGCCAGCAGCGTCGAGGACAGCAATCAGCCCCAGCATTTT. This rearrangement joins TRBV9 to TRBJ1-5; D not certain. In germline, CDR1 is SGDLS, CDR2 YYNGEE. Trimming removed 2 bases from V and 1 base from J, with 7 bases in between. The CDR3 is 14 amino acids.

The V and J genes are TRBV24-1 and TRBJ2-1, with D unresolved. V lost 4 bases and J 10 bases, leaving 16 bases between the germline ends. This CDR3 comprises 14 residues. The germline gives CDR1 KGHDR, CDR2 SFDVKD. DNA of the CDR3: TGTGCCACCAGTGACCCGGGCACCTCTCGGGAGCAGTTCTTC. Encoded protein: CATSDPGTSREQFF.

The J gene is TRBJ2-7, the V gene TRBV27; D is perhaps TRBD1 (6 bases). The CDR3 runs 16 residues. The germline V gene has CDR1 MNHEY and CDR2 SMNVEV (reference sequence). V was trimmed by 3 bases and J by 3 bases, leaving 18 bases between them. CDR3: CASSFEGDRSIYEQYF. The CDR3 DNA reads TGTGCCAGCAGTTTTGAAGGAGACAGGAGCATCTACGAGCAGTACTTC.

V and J are TRBV12-5 and TRBJ2-3; 7 positions match TRBD1. Unmatched junction bases numbered 3, after V lost 8 bases and J lost 1 base. Germline V lookup: CDR1 LGHNT, CDR2 FRNRAP. This CDR3 comprises 13 residues. The CDR3 DNA reads as TGTGCTAGTCGGCAGGGGGGCACAGATACGCAGTATTTT. Amino acid sequence: CASRQGGTDTQYF.

The V and J genes are TRBV12-5 and TRBJ2-2; the D gene could be TRBD1 or TRBD2 (6 bases each). The germline V gene encodes CDR1 LGHNT and CDR2 FRNRAP. Trimming removed 4 bases from V and 0 bases from J, with 12 bases in between. This CDR3 region has 16 residues. The CDR3 DNA follows: TGTGCTAGTGGTTCCTACGGGGGCGCGAACACCGGGGAGCTGTTTTTT. This encodes CASGSYGGANTGELFF.

The chain employs TRBV4-1 and TRBJ2-7; 7 bases agree with TRBD1. Trimming took 0 bases from V and 4 from J; bases not matched to a gene: 6. The CDR3 covers 15 residues. CDR1 and CDR2 (germline): MGHRA, YSYEKL. The CDR3: CASSQDGTAFYEQYF. The CDR3 bases are TGCGCCAGCAGCCAAGATGGGACAGCATTTTACGAGCAGTACTTC.

The chain couples TRBV5-1 to TRBJ2-1; TRBD2 matches at 14 bases. This CDR3 comprises 19 residues. V dropped 1 base and J dropped 2; count of bases not matched to a gene: 8. Per germline, CDR1 SGHRS and CDR2 YFSETQ. The CDR3 nucleotides are TGCGCCAGCAGCTTGTGGCAGGGACTAGCGGGGGCTCCCTACAATGAGCAGTTCTTC. Protein sequence: CASSLWQGLAGAPYNEQFF.

The genes are TRBV6-5 and TRBJ1-4; the D is unclear. Trimming took 0 bases from V and 6 from J, leaving 5 bases between them. The CDR3 is 13 residues long. CDR1 MNHEY and CDR2 SVGAGI come from the germline V gene. The CDR3 here is CASSYSQHEKLFF. CDR3 nucleotide sequence: TGTGCCAGCAGTTACTCGCAGCATGAAAAACTGTTTTTT.